Listed below are T cell receptor beta chains from one sample, sequenced in a study of shared clonotypes between healthy human individuals. TCRdb's copy holds only in-frame clones and misses some; the assay was immunoSEQ multiplex PCR. The data hold roughly 2 million clones, with approximately 95% observed a single time. The source material was naive CD8+ T cells sorted from blood. Receptors originate from a man between 18 and 29 years old in good health. Each CDR3 is given with its conserved first and last residue. D genes are given only for firm matches. Clone size, where shown, is once, few, many, or a class for clones that have expanded.

j_gene | d_gene | len | v_gene | abundance | CDR3nt | CDR3aa
TRBJ2-6 | - | 15 | TRBV2 | - | TGTGCCGGGGACCTTGGGGCGACTGGGGCCAACGTCCTGACTTTC | CAGDLGATGANVLTF
TRBJ1-6 | TRBD1 | 18 | TRBV5-1 | - | TGCGCCAGCAGCTTACTTGCAGGGGGTAACTCCTATAATTCACCCCTCCACTTT | CASSLLAGGNSYNSPLHF
TRBJ2-1 | - | 15 | TRBV7-7 | - | TGTGCTAGCAGCTTTATGCGAGGAGTAGGCAATGAGCAGTTCTTC | CASSFMRGVGNEQFF
TRBJ2-7 | - | 13 | TRBV5-6 | - | TGTGCCAGCAGCCAACTCGACTCCTACGAGCAGTACTTC | CASSQLDSYEQYF
TRBJ1-1 | - | 17 | TRBV4-3 | - | TGCGCCAGCAGCCAAGATAGCACAGGGTGGGGGAACACTGAAGCTTTCTTT | CASSQDSTGWGNTEAFF
TRBJ2-5 | - | 15 | TRBV9 | once | TGTGCCAGCAGCGTAGTACCAGGGGACCAAGAGACCCAGTACTTC | CASSVVPGDQETQYF
TRBJ2-3 | - | 15 | TRBV19 | - | TGTGCCAGTAGAGCAGCGGAGAGACCCACAGATACGCAGTATTTT | CASRAAERPTDTQYF
TRBJ2-1 | - | 13 | TRBV6-5 | once | TGTGCCAGCAGTTACGACCGACTTGCCCTGCTGTTCTTC | CASSYDRLALLFF
TRBJ2-1 | - | 14 | TRBV6-5 | once | TGTGCCAGCAGCCTAGCAGAAGGGGGAAATGAGCAGTTCTTC | CASSLAEGGNEQFF
TRBJ2-3 | - | 17 | TRBV27 | - | TGTGCCAGCAGTTTAAACGGCGCGCCGGCGGGCACAGATACGCAGTATTTT | CASSLNGAPAGTDTQYF
TRBJ1-2 | - | 18 | TRBV28 | - | TGTGCCAGCAGTTTATTCTCGAGCGGGCAGAGCCCTAACTATGGCTACACCTTC | CASSLFSSGQSPNYGYTF
TRBJ2-3 | - | 14 | TRBV10-3 | once | TGTGCCATAAGCGAAGGGGGGAGTGCAGATACGCAGTATTTT | CAISEGGSADTQYF
TRBJ2-1 | TRBD1 | 16 | TRBV4-1 | once | TGCGCCAGCAGCCCTCCAAGACAGGGAATCAACAATGAGCAGTTCTTC | CASSPPRQGINNEQFF
TRBJ1-1 | - | 14 | TRBV9 | - | TGTGCCAGCAGCGTAGAGGGAGGGAGCACTGAAGCTTTCTTT | CASSVEGGSTEAFF
TRBJ2-7 | - | 16 | TRBV7-9 | once | TGTGCCAGCAGCTTAGACCCTGGAGGATACTACTACGAGCAGTACTTC | CASSLDPGGYYYEQYF
TRBJ2-7 | - | 14 | TRBV6-5 | - | TGTGCCAGCAGTTACTCCCCTCAAACCTACGAGCAGTACTTC | CASSYSPQTYEQYF
TRBJ2-1 | TRBD2 | 16 | TRBV11-2 | - | TGTGCCAGCAGCTTAGTAGCGGGAGGGCAGTACAATGAGCAGTTCTTC | CASSLVAGGQYNEQFF
TRBJ2-7 | TRBD1 | 15 | TRBV4-3 | - | TGCGCCAGCAGCCCTGGACAGGGGGCCACCTACGAGCAGTACTTC | CASSPGQGATYEQYF
TRBJ2-1 | TRBD2 | 16 | TRBV13 | - | TGTGCCAGCAGCTTAAGAACTAGCGGGAGGGTGGATGAGCAGTTCTTC | CASSLRTSGRVDEQFF
TRBJ1-6 | - | 14 | TRBV28 | - | TGTGCCAGCAGCCCCGTGGGTAGAGAATCACCCCTCCACTTT | CASSPVGRESPLHF
TRBJ1-1 | - | 12 | TRBV2 | - | TGTGTCAGCACCGGACCGAACACTGAAGCTTTCTTT | CVSTGPNTEAFF
TRBJ2-7 | - | 15 | TRBV4-2 | - | TGTGCCAGCAGCCAAGAGGACACCACCTCCTACGAGCAGTACTTC | CASSQEDTTSYEQYF
TRBJ1-2 | TRBD1 | 15 | TRBV27 | - | TGTGCCAGCAGTTCGTTCCTACAGGGGGGGGATGGCTACACCTTC | CASSSFLQGGDGYTF
TRBJ2-7 | - | 14 | TRBV5-1 | - | TGCGCCAGCAGCTTAGCCGGGATCCCTTACGAGCAGTACTTC | CASSLAGIPYEQYF
TRBJ2-7 | TRBD2 | 17 | TRBV6-1 | - | TGTGCCAGCAGTGAGTGGACTAGCGGGAGTTATACCTACGAGCAGTACTTC | CASSEWTSGSYTYEQYF
TRBJ2-5 | TRBD1 | 16 | TRBV5-6 | - | TGTGCCAGCAGCTTGGGAGGCAGGGGGCGTCCGGAGACCCAGTACTTC | CASSLGGRGRPETQYF
TRBJ2-2 | - | 14 | TRBV13 | - | TGTGCCAGCAGCTTAGTGGGTCTGGCCGGGGAGCTGTTTTTT | CASSLVGLAGELFF
TRBJ2-7 | - | 12 | TRBV29-1 | - | TGCAGCGTTGGAGGGGGTCCCTACGAGCAGTACTTC | CSVGGGPYEQYF
TRBJ2-3 | TRBD1 | 15 | TRBV4-1 | - | TGCGCCAGCAGCCAGGAAGGGACAGCCCAAGATACGCAGTATTTT | CASSQEGTAQDTQYF
TRBJ2-7 | - | 13 | TRBV6-5 | - | TGTGCCAGCAGTCAGGGGGGGTCCTACGAGCAGTACTTC | CASSQGGSYEQYF
TRBJ2-7 | - | 13 | TRBV4-3 | few | TGCGCCAGCAGCCAAGATAGCTCCTACGAGCAGTACTTC | CASSQDSSYEQYF
TRBJ2-5 | - | 17 | TRBV7-8 | - | TGTGCCAGCAGCTTGGACTTCATCGGGGTGTACCAAGAGACCCAGTACTTC | CASSLDFIGVYQETQYF
TRBJ1-1 | - | 11 | TRBV7-9 | - | TGTGCCAGCAGCCCCGCCACTGAAGCTTTCTTT | CASSPATEAFF
TRBJ1-4 | - | 17 | TRBV28 | - | TGTGCCAGCAGTCCTCGAGGTATACGAGCAACTAATGAAAAACTGTTTTTT | CASSPRGIRATNEKLFF
TRBJ2-5 | TRBD2 | 16 | TRBV7-9 | - | TGTGCCAGCAGCCCTCGACGACTAGCGGGAGATCAGACCCAGTACTTC | CASSPRRLAGDQTQYF
TRBJ2-1 | TRBD2 | 17 | TRBV10-3 | - | TGTGCCATCAGTGAGTCGAGCGGGAGCGCCTACTACAATGAGCAGTTCTTC | CAISESSGSAYYNEQFF
TRBJ1-5 | - | 15 | TRBV6-6 | - | TGTGCCAGCTCTTCAGGACGGCAGGGAGATTGGCCCCAGCATTTT | CASSSGRQGDWPQHF